This TCR beta chain was captured in a study of early T cells in non-severe SARS-CoV-2 infection. Study outcomes and limitations: CD4 and private specificities were missed by VDJdb matching, which favored anti-spike CD8 responses.

This clonotype appeared many times. Antigen: not known. Each cDNA molecule carried a unique molecular identifier. TCRdb re-called the 5' RACE reads with MiXCR, one entry per CDR3 protein. The sample contains under 100,000 distinct CDR3 sequences, 9.5% to 11% of which appear only once. The CDR3 is made up of 15 amino acids. Per germline, CDR1 DFQATT and CDR2 SNEGSKA (reference sequence). With V trimmed by 1 base and J by 2 bases, 0 bases remained unmatched. The TCR originated in an adult who was a healthcare worker with PCR-confirmed SARS-CoV-2 infection or an uninfected control (not recorded which). Sequencing was done on a sample of whole blood. V gene TRBV20-1 combines with J gene TRBJ2-7; 15 nucleotides align to TRBD2. The CDR3 sequence: CSARGTSGGAYEQYF. CDR3 nucleotide sequence: TGCAGTGCTAGAGGGACTAGCGGGGGGGCCTACGAGCAGTACTTC.